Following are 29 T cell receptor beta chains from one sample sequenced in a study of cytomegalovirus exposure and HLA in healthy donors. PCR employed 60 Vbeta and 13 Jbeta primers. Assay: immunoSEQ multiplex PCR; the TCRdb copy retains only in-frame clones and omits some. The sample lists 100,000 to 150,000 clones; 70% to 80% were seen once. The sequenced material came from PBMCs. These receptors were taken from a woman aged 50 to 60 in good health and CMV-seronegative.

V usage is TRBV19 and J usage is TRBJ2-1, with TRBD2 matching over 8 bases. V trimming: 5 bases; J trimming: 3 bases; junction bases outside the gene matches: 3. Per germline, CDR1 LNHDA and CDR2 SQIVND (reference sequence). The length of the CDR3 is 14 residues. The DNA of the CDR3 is TGTGCCAGTAGTTCCAGCGGGAGCTACAATGAGCAGTTCTTC. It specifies CASSSSGSYNEQFF.

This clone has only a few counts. The CDR3 DNA follows: TGTGCCAGCAGTCCTCAGCCAGGGAGGAATGAGCAGTTCTTC. It is translated as CASSPQPGRNEQFF. This rearrangement joins TRBV27 to TRBJ2-1; a weak D match, TRBD2 (6 bases). V lost 5 bases, J lost 7 bases, and 15 bases lay in between. This CDR3 has 14 residues. Germline V gene data show CDR1 as MNHEY and CDR2 as SMNVEV (reference sequence).

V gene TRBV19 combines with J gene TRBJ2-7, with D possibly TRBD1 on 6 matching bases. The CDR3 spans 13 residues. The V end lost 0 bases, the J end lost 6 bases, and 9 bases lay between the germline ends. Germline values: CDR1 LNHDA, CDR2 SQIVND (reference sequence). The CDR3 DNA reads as TGTGCCAGTAGTATAGACAGGGGAAGCGAGCAGTACTTC. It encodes CASSIDRGSEQYF.

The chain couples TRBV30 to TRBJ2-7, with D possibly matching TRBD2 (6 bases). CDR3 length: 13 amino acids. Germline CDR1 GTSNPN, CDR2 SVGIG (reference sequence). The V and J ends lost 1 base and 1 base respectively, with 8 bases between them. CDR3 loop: CAWSAGESYEQYF. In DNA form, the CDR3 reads TGTGCCTGGAGTGCGGGAGAGTCCTACGAGCAGTACTTC.

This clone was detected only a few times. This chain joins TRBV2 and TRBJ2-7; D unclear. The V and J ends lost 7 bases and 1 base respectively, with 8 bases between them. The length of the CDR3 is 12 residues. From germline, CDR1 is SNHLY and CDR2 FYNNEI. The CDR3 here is CASKPGSYEQYF. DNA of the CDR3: TGTGCCAGCAAGCCAGGATCCTACGAGCAGTACTTC.

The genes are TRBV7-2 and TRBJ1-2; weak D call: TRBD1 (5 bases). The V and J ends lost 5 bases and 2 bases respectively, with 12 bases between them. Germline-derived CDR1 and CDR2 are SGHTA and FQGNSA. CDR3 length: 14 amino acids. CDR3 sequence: CASSHGGENYGYTF. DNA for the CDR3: TGTGCCAGCAGCCATGGGGGGGAAAACTATGGCTACACCTTC.

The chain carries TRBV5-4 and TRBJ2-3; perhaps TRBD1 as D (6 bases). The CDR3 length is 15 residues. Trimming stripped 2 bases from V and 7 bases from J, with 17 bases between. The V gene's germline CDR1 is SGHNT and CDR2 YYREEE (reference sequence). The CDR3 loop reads CASSFGQGSANTQYF. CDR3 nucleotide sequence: TGTGCCAGCAGCTTTGGGCAGGGGTCCGCAAATACGCAGTATTTT.

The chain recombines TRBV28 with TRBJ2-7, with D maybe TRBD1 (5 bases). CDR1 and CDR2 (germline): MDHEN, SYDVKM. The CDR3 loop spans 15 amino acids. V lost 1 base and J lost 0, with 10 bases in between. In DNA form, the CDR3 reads TGTGCCAGCAGTTTATTGCAGGGCGTCTCCTACGAGCAGTACTTC. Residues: CASSLLQGVSYEQYF.

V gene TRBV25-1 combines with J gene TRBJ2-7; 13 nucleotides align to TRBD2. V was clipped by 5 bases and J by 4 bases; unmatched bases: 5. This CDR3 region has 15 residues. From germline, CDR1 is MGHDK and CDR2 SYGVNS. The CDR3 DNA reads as TGTGCCAGCAGTCTACAGACTAGCGGGAGGTACGAGCAGTACTTC. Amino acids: CASSLQTSGRYEQYF.

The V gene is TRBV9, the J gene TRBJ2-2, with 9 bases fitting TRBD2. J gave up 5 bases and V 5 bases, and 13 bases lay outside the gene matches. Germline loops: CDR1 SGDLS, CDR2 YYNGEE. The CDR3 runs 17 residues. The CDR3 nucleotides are TGTGCCAGCAGTAGGAGTAGCGGGAGCACCGAGACCGGGGAGCTGTTTTTT. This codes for CASSRSSGSTETGELFF.

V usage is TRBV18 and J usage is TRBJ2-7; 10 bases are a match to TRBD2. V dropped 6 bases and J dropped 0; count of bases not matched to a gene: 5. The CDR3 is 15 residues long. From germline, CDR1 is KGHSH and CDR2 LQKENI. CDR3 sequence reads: CASSRTSGSSYEQYV. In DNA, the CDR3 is TGTGCCAGCTCCCGGACTAGCGGCAGCTCCTACGAGCAGTACGTC.

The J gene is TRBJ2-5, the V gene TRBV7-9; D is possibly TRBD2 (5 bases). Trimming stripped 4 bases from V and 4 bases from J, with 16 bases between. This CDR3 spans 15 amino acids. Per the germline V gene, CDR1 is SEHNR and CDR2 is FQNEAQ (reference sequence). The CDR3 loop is CASSSRRLGRETQYF. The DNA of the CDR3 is TGTGCCAGCAGCTCCCGTCGGCTAGGGAGAGAGACCCAGTACTTC.

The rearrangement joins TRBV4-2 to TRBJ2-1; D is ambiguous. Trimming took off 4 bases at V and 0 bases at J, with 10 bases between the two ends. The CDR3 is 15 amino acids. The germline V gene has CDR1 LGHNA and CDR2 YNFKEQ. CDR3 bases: TGTGCCAGCAGCCCCAACCCGAGCTCCTACAATGAGCAGTTCTTC. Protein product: CASSPNPSSYNEQFF.

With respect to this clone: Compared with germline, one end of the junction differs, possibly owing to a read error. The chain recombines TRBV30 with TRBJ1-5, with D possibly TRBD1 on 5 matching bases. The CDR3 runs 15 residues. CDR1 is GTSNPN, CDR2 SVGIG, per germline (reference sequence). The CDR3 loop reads CAWSTLPGWNQPQNF. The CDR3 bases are TGTGCCTGGAGTACTCTTCCAGGGTGGAATCAGCCCCAGAATTTT.

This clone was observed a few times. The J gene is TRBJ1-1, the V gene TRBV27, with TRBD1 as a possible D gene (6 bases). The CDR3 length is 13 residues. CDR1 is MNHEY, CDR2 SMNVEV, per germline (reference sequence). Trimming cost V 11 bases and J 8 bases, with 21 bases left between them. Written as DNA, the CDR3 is TGTGCCGCGCGGGGGGGGGCCCTGGGGGAAGCTTTCTTT. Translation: CAARGGALGEAFF.

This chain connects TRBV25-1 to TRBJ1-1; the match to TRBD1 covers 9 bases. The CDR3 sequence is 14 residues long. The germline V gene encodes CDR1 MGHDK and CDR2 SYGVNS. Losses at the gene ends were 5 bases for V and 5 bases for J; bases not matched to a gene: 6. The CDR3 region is CASSWGTGTTEAFF. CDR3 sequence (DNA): TGTGCCAGCAGTTGGGGGACAGGGACGACTGAAGCTTTCTTT. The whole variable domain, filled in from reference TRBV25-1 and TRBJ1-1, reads EADIYQTPRYLVIGTGKKITLECSQTMGHDKMYWYQQDPGMELHLIHYSYGVNSTEKGDLSSESTVSRIRTEHFPLTLESARPSHTSQYLCASSWGTGTTEAFFGQGTRLTVV.

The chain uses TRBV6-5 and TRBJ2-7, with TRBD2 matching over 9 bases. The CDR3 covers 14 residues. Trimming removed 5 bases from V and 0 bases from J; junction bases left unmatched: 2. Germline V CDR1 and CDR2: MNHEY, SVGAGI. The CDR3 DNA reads TGTGCCAGCAGTCGACTAGCGGCCTCCTACGAGCAGTACTTC. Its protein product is CASSRLAASYEQYF.

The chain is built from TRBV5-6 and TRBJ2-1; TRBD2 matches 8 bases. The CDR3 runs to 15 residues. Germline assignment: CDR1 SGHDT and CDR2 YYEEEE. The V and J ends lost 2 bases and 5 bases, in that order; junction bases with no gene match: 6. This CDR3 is CASSFSGGRDNEQFF. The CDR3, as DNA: TGTGCCAGCAGCTTCAGCGGGGGTAGGGACAATGAGCAGTTCTTC.

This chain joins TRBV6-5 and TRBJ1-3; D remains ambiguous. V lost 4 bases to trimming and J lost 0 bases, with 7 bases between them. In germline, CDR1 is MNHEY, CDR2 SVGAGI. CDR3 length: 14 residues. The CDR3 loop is CASSLESSGNTIYF. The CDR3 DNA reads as TGTGCCAGCAGTTTGGAGAGCTCTGGAAACACCATATATTTT.

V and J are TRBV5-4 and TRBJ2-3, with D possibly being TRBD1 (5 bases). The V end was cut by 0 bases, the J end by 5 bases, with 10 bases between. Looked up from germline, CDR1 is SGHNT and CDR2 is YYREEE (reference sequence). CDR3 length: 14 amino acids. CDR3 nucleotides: TGTGCCAGCAGCTTGGTCGGCAGGGAAGATACGCAGTATTTT. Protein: CASSLVGREDTQYF.

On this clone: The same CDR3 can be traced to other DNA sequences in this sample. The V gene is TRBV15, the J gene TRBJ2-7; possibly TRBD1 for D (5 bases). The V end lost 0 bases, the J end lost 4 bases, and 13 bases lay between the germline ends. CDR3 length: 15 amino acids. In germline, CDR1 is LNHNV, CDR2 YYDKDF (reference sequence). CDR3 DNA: TGTGCCACCAGCAGAGATGATGGGCAGGGATACGAGCAGTACTTC. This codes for CATSRDDGQGYEQYF.

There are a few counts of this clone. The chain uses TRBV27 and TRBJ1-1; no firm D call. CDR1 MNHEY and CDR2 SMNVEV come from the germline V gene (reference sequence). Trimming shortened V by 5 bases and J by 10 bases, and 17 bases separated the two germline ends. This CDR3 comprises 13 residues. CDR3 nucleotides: TGTGCCAGCAGTCCCTCTTCCCCCCAGGCAGCTTTCTTT. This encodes CASSPSSPQAAFF.

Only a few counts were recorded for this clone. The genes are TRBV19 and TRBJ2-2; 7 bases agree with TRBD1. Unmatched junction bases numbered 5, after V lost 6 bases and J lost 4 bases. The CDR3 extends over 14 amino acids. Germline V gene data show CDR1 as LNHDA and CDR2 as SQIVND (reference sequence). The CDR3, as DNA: TGTGCCAGTAGCAGGGACAGTATCACCGGGGAGCTGTTTTTT. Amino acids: CASSRDSITGELFF.

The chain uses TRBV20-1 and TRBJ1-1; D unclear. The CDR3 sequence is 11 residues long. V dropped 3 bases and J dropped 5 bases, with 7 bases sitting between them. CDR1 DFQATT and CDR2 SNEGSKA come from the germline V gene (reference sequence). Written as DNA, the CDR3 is TGCAGTGCTAGTCAACTGACTGAAGCTTTCTTT. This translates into CSASQLTEAFF.

CDR3 in amino acids: CATWGLSTNTGELFF. CDR3 coding DNA: TGTGCCACGTGGGGACTGAGCACGAACACCGGGGAGCTGTTTTTT. V is TRBV6-1 and J is TRBJ2-2, with D maybe TRBD2 (6 bases). The length of the CDR3 is 15 residues. The ends were cut back, 10 bases at V and 0 bases at J, with 15 bases in the middle. Germline V gene sequence: CDR1 MNHNS, CDR2 SASEGT.

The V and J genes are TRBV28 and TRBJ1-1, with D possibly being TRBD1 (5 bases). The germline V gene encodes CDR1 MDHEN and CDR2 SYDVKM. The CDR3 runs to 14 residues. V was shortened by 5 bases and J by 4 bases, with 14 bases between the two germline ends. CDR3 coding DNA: TGTGCCAGCAGTGAGGACAACACAGGCACTGAAGCTTTCTTT. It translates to CASSEDNTGTEAFF.

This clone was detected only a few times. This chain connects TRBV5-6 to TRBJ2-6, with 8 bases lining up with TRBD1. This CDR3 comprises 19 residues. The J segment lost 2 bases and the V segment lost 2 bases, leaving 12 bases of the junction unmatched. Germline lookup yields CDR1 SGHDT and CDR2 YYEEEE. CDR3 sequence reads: CASSLFGFAGGPGANVLTF. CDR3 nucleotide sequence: TGTGCCAGCAGCTTATTTGGTTTCGCAGGGGGCCCTGGGGCCAACGTCCTGACTTTC.

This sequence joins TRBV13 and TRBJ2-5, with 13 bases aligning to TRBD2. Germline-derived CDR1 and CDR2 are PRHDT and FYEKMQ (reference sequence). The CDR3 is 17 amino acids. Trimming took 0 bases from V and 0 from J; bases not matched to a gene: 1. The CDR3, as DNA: TGTGCCAGCAGCTTAGGTGGGACTAGCGGGAACCAAGAGACCCAGTACTTC. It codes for CASSLGGTSGNQETQYF.

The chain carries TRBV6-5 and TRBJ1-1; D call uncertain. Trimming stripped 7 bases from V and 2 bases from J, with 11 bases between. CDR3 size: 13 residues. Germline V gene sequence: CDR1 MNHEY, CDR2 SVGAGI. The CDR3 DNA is TGTGCCAGCATCGCGACGGGAAACACTGAAGCTTTCTTT. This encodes CASIATGNTEAFF.